The next 31 T cell receptor beta chains were all read from a single sample in a study of T-cell memory formation after mild COVID-19. TCRdb recomputed calls from the 5' RACE reads with MiXCR, one row per CDR3 protein. The sample has 250,000 to 300,000 distinct CDR3 sequences, 15% to 20% seen once; the top ten hold 22%. Sequenced input: PBMCs or a T cell subset sorted from them (not recorded which). The receptors were gathered from a man in his late teens or twenties who had mild COVID-19 (a few samples of this study predate the infection). Cell type and time point are not known.

This clonotype was detected only a few times. The V call is TRBV6-5, the J call TRBJ2-5, with D maybe TRBD2 (5 bases). Germline loops: CDR1 MNHEY, CDR2 SVGAGI. This CDR3 contains 13 residues. Trimming left V 6 bases short and J 4 bases short, with 12 bases between. The CDR3 protein is CASRGFEGETQYF. CDR3 in DNA: TGTGCCAGCAGAGGTTTCGAGGGAGAGACCCAGTACTTC.

In its sample, this clonotype was seen a few times. This chain uses TRBV6-6 with TRBJ2-7; 7 bases line up with TRBD2. The CDR3 sequence is 17 residues long. The germline CDR1 and CDR2 sequences are MNHNY and SVGAGI (reference sequence). With V trimmed by 4 bases and J by 6 bases, 18 bases remained unmatched. CDR3: CASSSIRGGGRFGEQYF. CDR3 coding DNA: TGTGCCAGCAGTTCTATACGCGGGGGAGGCCGTTTCGGCGAGCAGTACTTC.

This clonotype was observed a handful of times. CDR3 sequence: CASSQVEAGQAFEQFF. The CDR3 nucleotides are TGCGCCAGCAGCCAAGTCGAGGCTGGGCAGGCCTTTGAGCAGTTCTTC. J is TRBJ2-1 and V is TRBV4-1; D gene uncertain. Trimming shortened V by 1 base and J by 9 bases, and 19 bases separated the two germline ends. Looked up from germline, CDR1 is MGHRA and CDR2 is YSYEKL. The CDR3 runs to 16 residues.

This clonotype was picked up a small number of times. J is TRBJ1-2 and V is TRBV29-1, with D perhaps TRBD1 (5 bases). The CDR3 spans 11 residues. V lost 8 bases, J lost 4 bases, and 11 bases lay in between. CDR1 and CDR2 (germline): SQVTM, ANQGSEA. DNA of the CDR3: TGCAGCACGGCAGGGCTCTATGGCTACACCTTC. It encodes CSTAGLYGYTF. Together with reference TRBV29-1 and TRBJ1-2, the CDR3 gives the full variable domain: SAVISQKPSRDICQRGTSLTIQCQVDSQVTMMFWYRQQPGQSLTLIATANQGSEATYESGFVIDKFPISRPNLTFSTLTVSNMSPEDSSIYLCSTAGLYGYTFGSGTRLTVV.

This clonotype was detected a few times. The CDR3 sequence: CASRAEPTSPRTQYF. CDR3 bases: TGTGCCAGCAGGGCGGAACCGACTAGCCCCAGGACCCAGTACTTC. The J gene is TRBJ2-5, the V gene TRBV11-1, with 7 bases matching TRBD2. Germline CDR1 SGHAT, CDR2 FQDESV (reference sequence). The CDR3 sequence is 15 residues long. Trimming at V came to 6 bases and at J to 7 bases, leaving 14 bases not matched to a gene.

This clonotype was seen repeatedly, ten times or more. CDR3 in amino acids: CASISGTGIGELFF. CDR3 in DNA: TGTGCCAGCATCTCCGGGACAGGGATCGGGGAGCTGTTTTTT. The gene calls are TRBV6-2 or TRBV6-3 and TRBJ2-2, with 9 bases aligning to TRBD1. The CDR3 spans 14 residues. From germline, CDR1 is MNHEY and CDR2 SVGEGT. With V trimmed by 7 bases and J by 7 bases, 7 bases remained unmatched.

The chain employs TRBV12-3 or TRBV12-4 and TRBJ2-5, with 11 bases matching TRBD2. This CDR3 contains 16 residues. V dropped 3 bases and J dropped 5; count of bases not matched to a gene: 8. The CDR3 sequence: CASSFGLAGGGETQYF. CDR3 nucleotides: TGTGCCAGCAGTTTTGGGCTAGCGGGGGGAGGTGAGACCCAGTACTTC.

This clonotype was observed a few times. The V gene is TRBV7-9, the J gene TRBJ2-1; D is undetermined. In germline, CDR1 is SEHNR, CDR2 FQNEAQ (reference sequence). The CDR3 is 16 amino acids. V lost 3 bases, J lost 0 bases, and 12 bases lay in between. The CDR3 protein is CASSFSPRSSYNEQFF. For the CDR3, the DNA is TGTGCCAGCAGCTTTAGCCCCCGGAGCTCCTACAATGAGCAGTTCTTC.

In this sample, this clonotype turned up a few times. This rearrangement joins TRBV20-1 to TRBJ1-1; maybe TRBD1 (5 bases). Trimming left V 3 bases short and J 6 bases short, with 14 bases between. Germline lookup yields CDR1 DFQATT and CDR2 SNEGSKA (reference sequence). The CDR3 consists of 13 residues. The CDR3 DNA follows: TGCAGTGCTAGTAACGTTAGGGGCGCTGAAGCTTTCTTT. It encodes CSASNVRGAEAFF.

About this clonotype: Given a much more abundant clone one base away, this may be a read error. The chain joins TRBV5-4 to TRBJ1-1; D might be TRBD1 (5 bases). The CDR3 contains 12 residues. Trimming left V 0 bases short and J 7 bases short, with 7 bases between. In germline, CDR1 is SGHNT, CDR2 YYREEE (reference sequence). CDR3 bases: TGTGCCAGCAGCTTGGGACAGCGTGAAGCTTTCTTT. Its protein is CASSLGQREAFF. The full variable domain, rest sourced from reference TRBV5-4 and TRBJ1-1, is ETGVTQSPTHLIKTRGQQVTLRCSSQSGHNTVSWYQQALGQGPQFIFQYYREEENGRGNFPPRFSGLQFPNYSSELNVNALELDDSALYLCASSLGQREAFFGQGTRLTVV.

This clonotype has only a few counts. The chain uses TRBV15 and TRBJ2-2; D uncertain. The V gene lost 0 bases and the J gene lost 2 bases, with 1 base spanning the gap. Per germline, CDR1 LNHNV and CDR2 YYDKDF (reference sequence). The CDR3 is 13 residues long. CDR3 residues: CATSRENTGELFF. The CDR3 region has the DNA TGTGCCACCAGCAGAGAAAACACCGGGGAGCTGTTTTTT. The full variable domain, rest sourced from reference TRBV15 and TRBJ2-2, is DAMVIQNPRYQVTQFGKPVTLSCSQTLNHNVMYWYQQKSSQAPKLLFHYYDKDFNNEADTPDNFQSRRPNTSFCFLDIRSPGLGDTAMYLCATSRENTGELFFGEGSRLTVL.

This sequence joins TRBV28 and TRBJ1-2; 8 bases agree with TRBD1. Trimming removed 8 bases from V and 8 bases from J; junction bases left unmatched: 10. CDR1 MDHEN and CDR2 SYDVKM come from the germline V gene. The CDR3 extends over 13 amino acids. As DNA, the CDR3 is TGTGCCAGCCTCCCTTTCAGGGGGCAGGGCTACACCTTC. Its protein is CASLPFRGQGYTF.

The genes are TRBV4-1 and TRBJ1-2; no clear D. V lost 6 bases and J lost 4, with 18 bases in between. Germline CDR1 MGHRA, CDR2 YSYEKL. CDR3 size: 15 residues. The CDR3 nucleotides read TGCGCCAGCAGGTCCTTGGGCTTGCCGCTCTATGGCTACACCTTC. Translating it yields CASRSLGLPLYGYTF.

V is TRBV7-9 and J is TRBJ2-3; D uncertain. Germline-derived CDR1 and CDR2 are SEHNR and FQNEAQ (reference sequence). V lost 7 bases and J 0 bases, leaving 11 bases between the germline ends. The CDR3 totals 14 residues. The CDR3, as DNA: TGTGCCAGCACCGGAGTTGGTAGCACAGATACGCAGTATTTT. This encodes CASTGVGSTDTQYF.

This chain links TRBV7-9 with TRBJ1-2; 9 nucleotides match TRBD1. In germline, CDR1 is SEHNR, CDR2 FQNEAQ (reference sequence). The CDR3 is 12 amino acids. V lost 6 bases to trimming and J lost 11 bases; unmatched junction nucleotides: 7. The CDR3 sequence is CASSGTGTKYTF. The CDR3, as DNA: TGTGCCAGCAGTGGGACAGGGACCAAGTACACCTTC.

CDR3: CSATIPGQGSEQYF. The CDR3 DNA reads as TGCAGTGCTACTATTCCGGGACAGGGGTCCGAGCAGTACTTC. The chain recombines TRBV20-1 with TRBJ2-7; 10 bases are shared with TRBD1. The CDR3 sequence is 14 residues long. Germline CDR1 DFQATT, CDR2 SNEGSKA (reference sequence). The V and J ends lost 4 bases and 6 bases, in that order; junction bases with no gene match: 9.

This clonotype has more than one count but fewer than ten. The chain couples TRBV9 to TRBJ2-2; the D call may be TRBD1 or TRBD2 (5 bases each). Germline CDR1 SGDLS, CDR2 YYNGEE. The CDR3 has 14 residues. Trimming took 0 bases from V and 5 from J, leaving 8 bases between them. CDR3 region: CASSVGRETGELFF. The DNA of the CDR3 is TGTGCCAGCAGCGTAGGCAGGGAGACCGGGGAGCTGTTTTTT.

The chain couples TRBV7-9 to TRBJ1-3; 7 bases are shared with TRBD1. Per the germline V gene, CDR1 is SEHNR and CDR2 is FQNEAQ (reference sequence). This CDR3 has 18 amino acids. V lost 4 bases to trimming and J lost 1 base; unmatched junction nucleotides: 13. CDR3 amino acids: CASSYGQDSAGSGNTIYF. CDR3 DNA: TGTGCCAGCAGCTACGGACAGGATTCGGCGGGATCTGGAAACACCATATATTTT.

V and J are TRBV30 and TRBJ1-1, with TRBD1 matching over 8 bases. The CDR3 is 14 residues long. The V and J ends lost 2 bases and 5 bases, in that order; junction bases with no gene match: 7. Germline V gene sequence: CDR1 GTSNPN, CDR2 SVGIG (reference sequence). DNA for the CDR3: TGTGCCTGGAGTCCGACAGGGGATGGGACTGAAGCTTTCTTT. This sequence encodes CAWSPTGDGTEAFF.

This clonotype has at least ten counts. The chain joins TRBV7-9 to TRBJ2-1; no definite D call. CDR3 length: 15 residues. Germline CDR1 SEHNR, CDR2 FQNEAQ (reference sequence). Trimming left V 1 base short and J 5 bases short, with 12 bases between. The CDR3 loop is CASSLVAIRDNEQFF. The DNA for the CDR3 is TGTGCCAGCAGCTTAGTGGCGATTAGGGACAATGAGCAGTTCTTC.

The chain links TRBV10-2 to TRBJ1-3, with D hard to call. CDR3 length: 16 residues. Germline lookup yields CDR1 WSHSY and CDR2 SAAADI. V gave up 7 bases and J gave up 2 bases, with 18 bases separating them. The CDR3 bases are TGCGCCAGCACTCCTGGGTCCCCGGGTCCTGGAAACACCATATATTTT. Amino acids: CASTPGSPGPGNTIYF.

This clonotype was seen ten or more times. The rearrangement uses TRBV4-3 and TRBJ2-2; possibly TRBD1 or TRBD2 for D (5 bases each). The CDR3 is 15 residues long. The germline CDR1 and CDR2 sequences are LGHNA and YSLEER. V lost 1 base to trimming and J lost 8 bases, with 14 bases between them. The CDR3 reads CASSQGDDFLGELFF. The CDR3 DNA reads as TGCGCCAGCAGCCAAGGGGACGACTTCTTGGGGGAGCTGTTTTTT.

This chain connects TRBV6-2 or TRBV6-3 to TRBJ1-5; D gene ambiguous. V dropped 5 bases and J dropped 3 bases, with 11 bases sitting between them. CDR3 size: 14 residues. Germline assignment: CDR1 MNHEY and CDR2 SVGEGT. Here the CDR3 DNA reads TGTGCCAGCAGTGAACGGACCAACAATCAGCCCCAGCATTTT. This sequence encodes CASSERTNNQPQHF.

The rearrangement uses TRBV7-2 and TRBJ2-4; D is possibly TRBD1 (6 bases). The V and J ends lost 0 bases and 0 bases respectively, with 6 bases between them. In germline, CDR1 is SGHTA, CDR2 FQGNSA. The CDR3 runs 15 residues. The CDR3 reads CASSLAGAAKNIQYF. DNA for the CDR3: TGTGCCAGCAGCTTAGCGGGGGCAGCCAAAAACATTCAGTACTTC.

The CDR3 nucleotides are TGCGCCAGCAGCCAGACGCCGGGACAGAAAGAGGATGAGCAGTTCTTC. Translating gives CASSQTPGQKEDEQFF. J is TRBJ2-1 and V is TRBV4-3, with 7 nucleotides matching TRBD1. Germline-derived CDR1 and CDR2 are LGHNA and YSLEER. V shed 3 bases, J shed 8 bases, and the junction held 13 bases outside the gene matches. The CDR3 is 16 residues long.

This clonotype was counted once. The genes are TRBV4-3 and TRBJ2-2, with D unclear. CDR1 LGHNA and CDR2 YSLEER come from the germline V gene. Between the trimmed V and J ends, which lost 0 bases and 6 bases, there was a span of 20 bases. The CDR3 is made up of 18 amino acids. The CDR3 loop is CASSQDRAPNRAAGELFF. DNA for the CDR3: TGCGCCAGCAGCCAAGATAGGGCACCGAATCGTGCCGCCGGGGAGCTGTTTTTT.

The rearrangement joins TRBV3-1 to TRBJ1-1; no definite D call. V lost 4 bases to trimming and J lost 7 bases, with 7 bases between them. The CDR3 extends over 11 amino acids. Per the germline V gene, CDR1 is LGHDT and CDR2 is YNNKEL (reference sequence). This chain's CDR3 is CASSRPGEAFF. The CDR3 nucleotides read TGTGCCAGCAGCCGTCCGGGTGAAGCTTTCTTT.

This clonotype came up many times. The chain has TRBV11-2 and TRBJ2-7; D might be TRBD1 (6 bases). This CDR3 comprises 13 residues. V lost 1 base and J lost 7, with 11 bases in between. Germline CDR1 and CDR2: SGHAT and FQNNGV. The chain's CDR3 is CASSLVGGEEQYV. The CDR3 nucleotides are TGTGCCAGCAGCTTAGTTGGGGGCGAAGAGCAGTACGTC.

This clonotype was detected a few times. The chain couples TRBV9 to TRBJ2-7, with D unresolved. Trimming stripped 1 base from V and 0 bases from J, with 11 bases between. Germline CDR1 is SGDLS and CDR2 is YYNGEE. The CDR3 is 15 amino acids. The CDR3 coding sequence is TGTGCCAGCAGCGTAAACGGCGGATCCTCCTACGAGCAGTACTTC. Protein product: CASSVNGGSSYEQYF.

The V gene is TRBV24-1, the J gene TRBJ1-1; D uncertain. The CDR3 has 13 amino acids. V lost 7 bases, J lost 3 bases, and 11 bases lay in between. Germline V gene lookup returns CDR1 KGHDR and CDR2 SFDVKD. CDR3: CATSTRADTEAFF. The CDR3 region has the DNA TGTGCCACCAGCACGAGGGCAGACACTGAAGCTTTCTTT.

V usage is TRBV28 and J usage is TRBJ2-3; 9 nucleotides agree with TRBD2. Germline V gives CDR1 MDHEN, CDR2 SYDVKM. The CDR3 loop spans 16 amino acids. The V segment lost 6 bases and the J segment 3 bases; nucleotides outside the gene matches: 10. The chain's CDR3 is CASRPLPGLATDTQYF. The CDR3, as DNA: TGTGCCAGCAGACCCTTACCCGGACTAGCGACAGATACGCAGTATTTT.